A selection of T cell receptor beta chains follows, all from one sample in a study of T cells after yellow fever vaccination. TCRdb independently ran MiXCR on the 5' RACE reads; one entry per CDR3 protein. The sample has 350,000 or so distinct CDR3 sequences, around 8.1% seen once. The material sequenced was PBMCs, taken about 49 days after the first yellow fever vaccination. The source of these receptors is a man aged 18 to 29 who received the YFV17D yellow fever vaccine. Each CDR3 is given with its conserved first and last residue. Fields, in order: CDR3 DNA, CDR3 protein, J gene, V gene, D gene, clone size. D genes are given only for firm matches. Not all rows give a size; the values are once, few, many and, for expanded clones, a class.

cdr3_nt: TGTGCCAGCAGTAGGACAGGGGTAGGCTACACCTTC
cdr3_aa: CASSRTGVGYTF
j_call: TRBJ1-2
v_call: TRBV6-6
d_call: TRBD1
clone_size: many

cdr3_nt: TGCAGTGCTGGCAGGGACATGAACACTGAAGCTTTCTTT
cdr3_aa: CSAGRDMNTEAFF
j_call: TRBJ1-1
v_call: TRBV20-1
d_call: -
clone_size: few

cdr3_nt: TGTGCCAGCAGCGATGGACTAGCGGGGGGTAACACCGGGGAGCTGTTTTTT
cdr3_aa: CASSDGLAGGNTGELFF
j_call: TRBJ2-2
v_call: TRBV7-9
d_call: TRBD2
clone_size: many

cdr3_nt: TGCGCCAGCAGCTTGGCCACCGGGGGGGTCACAGATACGCAGTATTTT
cdr3_aa: CASSLATGGVTDTQYF
j_call: TRBJ2-3
v_call: TRBV5-1
d_call: TRBD2
clone_size: -

cdr3_nt: TGCGCCAGCAGCCCGGGACTAGCGGACCGCACAGATACGCAGTATTTT
cdr3_aa: CASSPGLADRTDTQYF
j_call: TRBJ2-3
v_call: TRBV4-3
d_call: TRBD2
clone_size: many

cdr3_nt: TGCAGTGCTAGAGATCGCTCCCAGGGGAGGAATCAGCCCCAGCATTTT
cdr3_aa: CSARDRSQGRNQPQHF
j_call: TRBJ1-5
v_call: TRBV20-1
d_call: -
clone_size: few

cdr3_nt: TGCGCCAGCAGCTACACCGGGGCAGCAACTAATGAAAAACTGTTTTTT
cdr3_aa: CASSYTGAATNEKLFF
j_call: TRBJ1-4
v_call: TRBV5-1
d_call: -
clone_size: -

cdr3_nt: TGTGCCAGCAGTAGAGAGGTCCAAGAGACCCAGTACTTC
cdr3_aa: CASSREVQETQYF
j_call: TRBJ2-5
v_call: TRBV12-3/TRBV12-4
d_call: -
clone_size: -

cdr3_nt: TGTGCCACCAGCAGAGAAGATCCGGGCCGCGGGGCGGATACGCAGTATTTT
cdr3_aa: CATSREDPGRGADTQYF
j_call: TRBJ2-3
v_call: TRBV15
d_call: -
clone_size: -

cdr3_nt: TGTGCCAGCAGTTGGGCTGGGGCTGAAGCTTTCTTT
cdr3_aa: CASSWAGAEAFF
j_call: TRBJ1-1
v_call: TRBV5-6
d_call: -
clone_size: few

cdr3_nt: TGTGCCAGCAGGCCCCAAGGCCGTACGGAGCTGTTTTTT
cdr3_aa: CASRPQGRTELFF
j_call: TRBJ2-2
v_call: TRBV12-3/TRBV12-4
d_call: -
clone_size: -

cdr3_nt: TGTGCCAGCGGGGGAGAGACCCAGTACTTC
cdr3_aa: CASGGETQYF
j_call: TRBJ2-5
v_call: TRBV5-6
d_call: -
clone_size: many

cdr3_nt: TGTGCCAGCAGCCAACCCGGTCTTAATGAGCAGTTCTTC
cdr3_aa: CASSQPGLNEQFF
j_call: TRBJ2-1
v_call: TRBV4-2
d_call: -
clone_size: many

cdr3_nt: TGCGCCAGCAGCCTTCCTCCGGGTCAGGGGTCGAGCAACTCTGGGGCCAACGTCCTGACTTTC
cdr3_aa: CASSLPPGQGSSNSGANVLTF
j_call: TRBJ2-6
v_call: TRBV4-1
d_call: -
clone_size: -

cdr3_nt: TGCAGTGCGACCCGGGACCTTGAAGCTAATGAAAAACTGTTTTTT
cdr3_aa: CSATRDLEANEKLFF
j_call: TRBJ1-4
v_call: TRBV20-1
d_call: -
clone_size: -

cdr3_nt: TGTGCCAGCACATCCCGCCAGTTCCGCCCCAGCACAGATACGCAGTATTTT
cdr3_aa: CASTSRQFRPSTDTQYF
j_call: TRBJ2-3
v_call: TRBV27
d_call: -
clone_size: -

cdr3_nt: TGTGCCAGCAGTTCCTATAGCGGGGCAAACTACGAGCAGTACTTC
cdr3_aa: CASSSYSGANYEQYF
j_call: TRBJ2-7
v_call: TRBV6-5
d_call: TRBD2
clone_size: few

cdr3_nt: TGCGCCAGCAGCCAAGGGACGGCCAATCAGCCCCAGCATTTT
cdr3_aa: CASSQGTANQPQHF
j_call: TRBJ1-5
v_call: TRBV4-1
d_call: -
clone_size: many

cdr3_nt: TGCGCCAGCAGCCAAGAGGCGGGTCTAGCGGGGGGGCCAAAGTCCGAGACCCAGTACTTC
cdr3_aa: CASSQEAGLAGGPKSETQYF
j_call: TRBJ2-5
v_call: TRBV4-3
d_call: TRBD2
clone_size: -

cdr3_nt: TGTGCCAGCAGCTTTGAAGTTATCTTGAACACTGAAGCTTTCTTT
cdr3_aa: CASSFEVILNTEAFF
j_call: TRBJ1-1
v_call: TRBV5-5
d_call: -
clone_size: -

cdr3_nt: TGCAGCGCCTTGGGACAGACGAACTATGGCTACACCTTC
cdr3_aa: CSALGQTNYGYTF
j_call: TRBJ1-2
v_call: TRBV29-1
d_call: TRBD1
clone_size: many

cdr3_nt: TGTGCCACCAGCAGAGCGTCAGACAGGCTCAATCAGCCCCAGCATTTT
cdr3_aa: CATSRASDRLNQPQHF
j_call: TRBJ1-5
v_call: TRBV15
d_call: -
clone_size: -

cdr3_nt: TGTGCCAGCAGCCCGGACTCTTATGACAATCAGCCCCAGCATTTT
cdr3_aa: CASSPDSYDNQPQHF
j_call: TRBJ1-5
v_call: TRBV7-2
d_call: -
clone_size: -

cdr3_nt: TGCAGCGTTAATTTAGGGGGAGGTAATTCACCCCTCCACTTT
cdr3_aa: CSVNLGGGNSPLHF
j_call: TRBJ1-6
v_call: TRBV29-1
d_call: -
clone_size: few

cdr3_nt: TGTGCCAGCAGTTTACAGGAGACGAACACTGAAGCTTTCTTT
cdr3_aa: CASSLQETNTEAFF
j_call: TRBJ1-1
v_call: TRBV12-3/TRBV12-4
d_call: -
clone_size: few

cdr3_nt: TGCGCCAGCAGCCAAGAAACCCTCGGGGGCACCCAGTACTTC
cdr3_aa: CASSQETLGGTQYF
j_call: TRBJ2-5
v_call: TRBV4-3
d_call: -
clone_size: few

cdr3_nt: TGTGCCAGCTTAGGGATAGCACGAAACACTGAAGCTTTCTTT
cdr3_aa: CASLGIARNTEAFF
j_call: TRBJ1-1
v_call: TRBV7-9
d_call: -
clone_size: -

cdr3_nt: TGTGCCAGCAGCTTGGCCTTCAGTACCACAGATACGCAGTATTTT
cdr3_aa: CASSLAFSTTDTQYF
j_call: TRBJ2-3
v_call: TRBV5-4
d_call: -
clone_size: few

cdr3_nt: TGTGCCAGCAGCCAAGAAAGGCGGTTGAGGATTAGCACAGATACGCAGTATTTT
cdr3_aa: CASSQERRLRISTDTQYF
j_call: TRBJ2-3
v_call: TRBV14
d_call: -
clone_size: few

cdr3_nt: TGTGCCAGCCGCCATGGACAGGGGAATCAGCCCCAGCATTTT
cdr3_aa: CASRHGQGNQPQHF
j_call: TRBJ1-5
v_call: TRBV6-2/TRBV6-3
d_call: TRBD1
clone_size: -

cdr3_nt: TGTGCCAGCTCACCCCGCGGGGAGACCCAGTACTTC
cdr3_aa: CASSPRGETQYF
j_call: TRBJ2-5
v_call: TRBV18
d_call: -
clone_size: many

cdr3_nt: TGCAGTGCTAGAGATAATTTGGATACGCAGTATTTT
cdr3_aa: CSARDNLDTQYF
j_call: TRBJ2-3
v_call: TRBV20-1
d_call: -
clone_size: -

cdr3_nt: TGTGCCAGCAGCTTTTTCCTTAGCAATCAGCCCCAGCATTTT
cdr3_aa: CASSFFLSNQPQHF
j_call: TRBJ1-5
v_call: TRBV7-8
d_call: -
clone_size: -

cdr3_nt: TGCAGTGCTCTCACAGGATCAACTAATGAAAAACTGTTTTTT
cdr3_aa: CSALTGSTNEKLFF
j_call: TRBJ1-4
v_call: TRBV20-1
d_call: -
clone_size: -

cdr3_nt: TGTGCCATCAGTGCACTCCTCACAGATACGCAGTATTTT
cdr3_aa: CAISALLTDTQYF
j_call: TRBJ2-3
v_call: TRBV10-3
d_call: -
clone_size: -

cdr3_nt: TGTGCCAGCAGTGACGGATACCGGGACAGGGTTCCTGGAAGGGCCAACGTCCTGACTTTC
cdr3_aa: CASSDGYRDRVPGRANVLTF
j_call: TRBJ2-6
v_call: TRBV6-4
d_call: TRBD1
clone_size: few

cdr3_nt: TGTGCCAGCAGTATCTTTAGGACAGGGGTATATTCTTCTACCTTC
cdr3_aa: CASSIFRTGVYSSTF
j_call: TRBJ2-5
v_call: TRBV7-2
d_call: TRBD1
clone_size: -

cdr3_nt: TGCGCCAGCAGCTTGACAGGCGCTTGGGGCACATCACCCCTCCACTTT
cdr3_aa: CASSLTGAWGTSPLHF
j_call: TRBJ1-6
v_call: TRBV5-1
d_call: -
clone_size: -

cdr3_nt: TGCAGTGGGGTCCCCGCGAACACCGGGGAGCTGTTTTTT
cdr3_aa: CSGVPANTGELFF
j_call: TRBJ2-2
v_call: TRBV20-1
d_call: -
clone_size: -

cdr3_nt: TGCAGCGTTGAAGCCCTAGGAACTAGCGGGGGGTTTGGTAAGGATGAGCAGTTCTTC
cdr3_aa: CSVEALGTSGGFGKDEQFF
j_call: TRBJ2-1
v_call: TRBV29-1
d_call: TRBD2
clone_size: -

cdr3_nt: TGCAGTGCTAGAGCGACTAATGAAAAACTGTTTTTT
cdr3_aa: CSARATNEKLFF
j_call: TRBJ1-4
v_call: TRBV20-1
d_call: -
clone_size: many

cdr3_nt: TGCGCCAGCAGTGATACGGGGGGGCCGGGAGAGCAGTTCTTC
cdr3_aa: CASSDTGGPGEQFF
j_call: TRBJ2-1
v_call: TRBV10-1
d_call: TRBD2
clone_size: few

cdr3_nt: TGTGCCATCAGTGATTGGGGAGATACGCAGTATTTT
cdr3_aa: CAISDWGDTQYF
j_call: TRBJ2-3
v_call: TRBV10-3
d_call: -
clone_size: few

cdr3_nt: TGTGCCAGCTCCCCGACCCGGGACAGCGTTGGAAACACCATATATTTT
cdr3_aa: CASSPTRDSVGNTIYF
j_call: TRBJ1-3
v_call: TRBV18
d_call: TRBD1
clone_size: -

cdr3_nt: TGTGCCAGCGACACGGAATTAAATCAGCCCCAGCATTTT
cdr3_aa: CASDTELNQPQHF
j_call: TRBJ1-5
v_call: TRBV2
d_call: -
clone_size: once

cdr3_nt: TGTGCCAGCAGTTACAGGACGGATAGCAATCAGCCCCAGCATTTT
cdr3_aa: CASSYRTDSNQPQHF
j_call: TRBJ1-5
v_call: TRBV6-5
d_call: -
clone_size: few

cdr3_nt: TGTGCCAGCAGTACCACTTGGGGGTCCCTCCCCTCCTATGGCTACACCTTC
cdr3_aa: CASSTTWGSLPSYGYTF
j_call: TRBJ1-2
v_call: TRBV6-1
d_call: -
clone_size: -

cdr3_nt: TGTGCCAGCAGTAAACGGGGCTCTGGGGCCAACGTCCTGACTTTC
cdr3_aa: CASSKRGSGANVLTF
j_call: TRBJ2-6
v_call: TRBV6-1
d_call: -
clone_size: -

cdr3_nt: TGCGCCAGCAGCTTGGTTTCGGAGTACACTGAAGCTTTCTTT
cdr3_aa: CASSLVSEYTEAFF
j_call: TRBJ1-1
v_call: TRBV5-1
d_call: -
clone_size: -

cdr3_nt: TGTGCCACCACGGGGAGCGGGGGCGATGGAGAGACCCAGTACTTC
cdr3_aa: CATTGSGGDGETQYF
j_call: TRBJ2-5
v_call: TRBV7-2
d_call: TRBD2
clone_size: few

cdr3_nt: TGTGCCAGCAGGCCCGGACAGTCACGGGGACCCCTCCACTTT
cdr3_aa: CASRPGQSRGPLHF
j_call: TRBJ1-6
v_call: TRBV28
d_call: -
clone_size: many

cdr3_nt: TGTGCCAGCAGCTTTGCTCGAACTAGCGGGGCTCGTACCCATGAGCAGTTCTTC
cdr3_aa: CASSFARTSGARTHEQFF
j_call: TRBJ2-1
v_call: TRBV7-8
d_call: TRBD2
clone_size: few

cdr3_nt: TGTGCCAGCAGTACCGTGCTCGAGTCACCCCTCCACTTT
cdr3_aa: CASSTVLESPLHF
j_call: TRBJ1-6
v_call: TRBV6-1
d_call: -
clone_size: few

cdr3_nt: TGTGCCAGCAGCGCCGACAGTGCTTCGGCAACTAATGAAAAACTGTTTTTT
cdr3_aa: CASSADSASATNEKLFF
j_call: TRBJ1-4
v_call: TRBV9
d_call: -
clone_size: few

cdr3_nt: TGTGCCAGCAGCTTAGGGTTCTCCCCCGGCCCGGAGACCCAGTACTTC
cdr3_aa: CASSLGFSPGPETQYF
j_call: TRBJ2-5
v_call: TRBV7-2
d_call: -
clone_size: few

cdr3_nt: TGCAGCGTTGGGTCACTAGCGGGAGAGACCCAGTACTTC
cdr3_aa: CSVGSLAGETQYF
j_call: TRBJ2-5
v_call: TRBV29-1
d_call: TRBD2
clone_size: few

cdr3_nt: TGCGCCAGCAGCTTGGATCTGGCGGGGACCCAGTACTTC
cdr3_aa: CASSLDLAGTQYF
j_call: TRBJ2-5
v_call: TRBV5-1
d_call: -
clone_size: many